This T cell receptor beta chain was sequenced in a study of T cell responses to AZD1222 COVID-19 vaccine. Repertoires were generated with immunoSEQ multiplex PCR, while TCRdb's copy carries only in-frame clones and drops some. Of under 170,000 clones in the sample, around nine tenths were seen once. In the case of this clone: Its target is unknown.

Findings and caveats of the study: Only six people who got AZD1222 tested seropositive at baseline. Donors in the cohort were predominantly white British and more often female, and clonal diversity was possibly underestimated. Across spike, vaccine-associated CD4 TCRs were found, dominant at 160-218 and 743-854.

The material sequenced was peripheral blood, taken 28 days after the second AZD1222 dose. The receptor was isolated from an adult who received the AZD1222 COVID-19 vaccine.

CDR3 region: CASRKSERMNTEAFF. The CDR3 DNA reads as TGCGCCAGCAGAAAAAGTGAAAGAATGAACACTGAAGCTTTCTTT. The chain links TRBV10-2 to TRBJ1-1; no firm D call. Trimming stripped 6 bases from V and 0 bases from J, with 14 bases between. The germline gives CDR1 WSHSY, CDR2 SAAADI. The CDR3 consists of 15 residues.